The T cell receptor beta chain under discussion was sequenced for a study of spatial heterogeneity in lung cancer. Study in general: When available, follow-up PBMC samples taken a median of roughly 26 months after resection were sequenced.

The V and J ends lost 2 bases and 7 bases respectively, with 2 bases between them. CDR3 size: 9 residues. The germline V gene has CDR1 SQVTM and CDR2 ANQGSEA. Time point here: blood at routine non-recurrence follow-up after resection. Sequencing covered unsorted whole RNA taken from tumor, nontumor lung or frozen PBMC. The study tagged each TCR cDNA molecule with a unique molecular identifier. TCRdb passed the 5' RACE reads through MiXCR, listing each CDR3 protein once. The sample shows about 52,000 distinct CDR3 sequences, 6% to 8.5% of them seen only once. Sequences were derived from PBMCs, sampled at follow-up. The clonotype comes from a female donor with early-stage non-small cell lung cancer. J is TRBJ1-2 and V is TRBV29-1; D gene ambiguous. CDR3 coding DNA: TGCAGCGTTGAATTTGGCTACACCTTC. Amino acids: CSVEFGYTF. Full variable domain (rest looked up from reference TRBV29-1 and TRBJ1-2): SAVISQKPSRDICQRGTSLTIQCQVDSQVTMMFWYRQQPGQSLTLIATANQGSEATYESGFVIDKFPISRPNLTFSTLTVSNMSPEDSSIYLCSVEFGYTFGSGTRLTVV.